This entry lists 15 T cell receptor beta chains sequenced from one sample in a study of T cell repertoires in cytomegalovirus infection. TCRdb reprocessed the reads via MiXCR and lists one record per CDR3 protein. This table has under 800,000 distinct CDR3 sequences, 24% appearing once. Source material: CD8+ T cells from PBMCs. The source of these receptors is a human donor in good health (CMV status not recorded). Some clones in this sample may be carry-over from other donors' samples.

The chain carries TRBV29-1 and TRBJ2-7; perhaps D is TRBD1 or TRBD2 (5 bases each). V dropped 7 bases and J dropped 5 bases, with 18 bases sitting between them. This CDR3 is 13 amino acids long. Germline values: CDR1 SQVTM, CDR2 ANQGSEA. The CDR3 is CSAGTPRLDEQYF. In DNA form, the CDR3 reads TGCAGCGCCGGGACGCCAAGGCTAGACGAGCAGTACTTC.

Written as DNA, the CDR3 is TGTGCCAGTCGGACAGGGGGGAGTGAAGCTTTCTTT. Protein sequence: CASRTGGSEAFF. The J gene is TRBJ1-1, the V gene TRBV25-1, with 10 bases identical to TRBD1. This CDR3 has 12 amino acids. The J segment lost 7 bases and the V segment lost 9 bases, leaving 5 bases of the junction unmatched. Germline CDR1 MGHDK, CDR2 SYGVNS.

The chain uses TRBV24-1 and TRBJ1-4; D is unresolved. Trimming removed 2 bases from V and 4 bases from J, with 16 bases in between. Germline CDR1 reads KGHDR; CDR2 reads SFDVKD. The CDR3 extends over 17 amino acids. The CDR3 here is CATSDSLEAAHNEKLFF. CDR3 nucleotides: TGTGCCACCAGTGATTCCCTCGAAGCAGCCCATAATGAAAAACTGTTTTTT.

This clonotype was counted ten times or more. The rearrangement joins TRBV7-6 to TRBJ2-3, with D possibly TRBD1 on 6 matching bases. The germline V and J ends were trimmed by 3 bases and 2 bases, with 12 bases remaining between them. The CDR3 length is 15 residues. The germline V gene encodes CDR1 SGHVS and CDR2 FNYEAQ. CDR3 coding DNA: TGTGCCAGCAGCTTGTGGGGGCGGAACACAGATACGCAGTATTTT. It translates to CASSLWGRNTDTQYF.

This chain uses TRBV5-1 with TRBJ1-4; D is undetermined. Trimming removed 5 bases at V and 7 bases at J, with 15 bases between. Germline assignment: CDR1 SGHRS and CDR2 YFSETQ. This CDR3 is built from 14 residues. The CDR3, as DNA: TGCGCCAGCAGACCAGCAGGATCGGGTGAAAAACTGTTTTTT. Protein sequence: CASRPAGSGEKLFF.

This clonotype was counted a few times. The CDR3 nucleotides read TGCAGCGTTGAACGTCCCACAGGGAGCTCCTACAATGAGCAGTTCTTC. It codes for CSVERPTGSSYNEQFF. This chain connects TRBV29-1 to TRBJ2-1, with D possibly TRBD1 on 6 matching bases. Per germline, CDR1 SQVTM and CDR2 ANQGSEA. The length of the CDR3 is 16 residues. V lost 2 bases to trimming and J lost 0 bases, with 14 bases between them.

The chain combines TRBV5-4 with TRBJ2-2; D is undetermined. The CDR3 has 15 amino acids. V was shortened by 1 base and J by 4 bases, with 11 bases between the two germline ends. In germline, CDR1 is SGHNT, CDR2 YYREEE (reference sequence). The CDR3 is CASSLSQALTGELFF. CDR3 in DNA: TGTGCCAGCAGCTTGAGCCAGGCGCTCACCGGGGAGCTGTTTTTT.

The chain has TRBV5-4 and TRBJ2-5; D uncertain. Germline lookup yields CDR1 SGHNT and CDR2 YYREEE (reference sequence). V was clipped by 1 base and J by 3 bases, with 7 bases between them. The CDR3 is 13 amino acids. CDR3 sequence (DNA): TGTGCCAGCAGCTTGTTCGCGGAAGAGACCCAGTACTTC. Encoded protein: CASSLFAEETQYF.

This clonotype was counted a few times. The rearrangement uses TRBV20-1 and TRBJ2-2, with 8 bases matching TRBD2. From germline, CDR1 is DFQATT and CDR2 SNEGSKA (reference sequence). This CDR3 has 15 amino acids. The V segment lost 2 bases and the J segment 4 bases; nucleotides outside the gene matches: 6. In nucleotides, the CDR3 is TGCAGTGCTAGAAGCCTCGGGGGGGGCACCGGGGAGCTGTTTTTT. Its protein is CSARSLGGGTGELFF.

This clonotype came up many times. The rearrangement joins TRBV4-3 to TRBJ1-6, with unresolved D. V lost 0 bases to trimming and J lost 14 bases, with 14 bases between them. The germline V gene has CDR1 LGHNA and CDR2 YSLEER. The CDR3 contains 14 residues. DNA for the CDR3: TGCGCCAGCAGCCAAGATTCGCTATCCTCGACCCTCCACTTT. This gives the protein CASSQDSLSSTLHF.

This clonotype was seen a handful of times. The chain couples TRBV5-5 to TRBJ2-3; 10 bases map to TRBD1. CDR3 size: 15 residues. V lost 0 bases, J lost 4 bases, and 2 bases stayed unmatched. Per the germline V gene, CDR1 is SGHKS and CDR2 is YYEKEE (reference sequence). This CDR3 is CASSLGDRGPDTQYF. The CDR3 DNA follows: TGTGCCAGCAGCTTGGGTGACAGGGGGCCAGATACGCAGTATTTT.

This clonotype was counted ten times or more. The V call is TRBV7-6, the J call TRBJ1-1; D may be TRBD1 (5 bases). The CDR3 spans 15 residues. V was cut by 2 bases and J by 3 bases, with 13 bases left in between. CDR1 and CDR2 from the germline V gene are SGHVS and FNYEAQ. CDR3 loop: CASSLYRGFDTEAFF. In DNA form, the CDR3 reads TGTGCCAGCAGCTTATATAGGGGTTTTGACACTGAAGCTTTCTTT.

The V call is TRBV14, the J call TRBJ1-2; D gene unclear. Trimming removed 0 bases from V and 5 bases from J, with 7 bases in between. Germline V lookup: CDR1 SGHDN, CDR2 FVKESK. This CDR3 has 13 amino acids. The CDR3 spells CASSQDHRYGYTF. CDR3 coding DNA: TGTGCCAGCAGCCAAGATCATCGATATGGCTACACCTTC.

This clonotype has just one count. In DNA form, the CDR3 reads TGTGCCAGCAGGGGACGTAACACAGATACGCAGTATTTT. Residues: CASRGRNTDTQYF. V usage is TRBV6-2 or TRBV6-3 and J usage is TRBJ2-3; D might be TRBD1 or TRBD2, each matching 5 bases. The CDR3 covers 13 residues. CDR1 and CDR2 (germline): MNHEY, SVGEGT. V dropped 6 bases and J dropped 2 bases, with 9 bases sitting between them.

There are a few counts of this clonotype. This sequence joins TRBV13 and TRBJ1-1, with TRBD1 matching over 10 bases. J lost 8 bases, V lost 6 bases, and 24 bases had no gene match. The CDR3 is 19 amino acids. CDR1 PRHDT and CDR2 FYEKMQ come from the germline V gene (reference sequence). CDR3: CASRPPRGDRGRLDLEAFF. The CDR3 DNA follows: TGTGCCAGCAGACCCCCCCGGGGCGACAGGGGGCGATTGGATTTAGAAGCTTTCTTT.